Sequencing of this T cell receptor beta chain was carried out in a study of blood T cells in healthy people across ages. The study's findings and limits: A roughly linear fall in TCR beta diversity per million T cells was seen with increasing age. Naive and antigen-experienced cells could not be conclusively compared, given unsorted PBMCs.

The germline CDR1 and CDR2 sequences are MNHEY and SVGAGI. Trimming took 2 bases from V and 13 from J, leaving 17 bases between them. This CDR3 is built from 13 residues. The use of a sample-barcoded 5' primer and a J-beta primer mix characterized a second PCR of roughly 6 to 12 cycles. Every cDNA molecule carried a tag from a template-switch adaptor bearing 12 random nucleotides. Paired-end reads containing CDR3 totaled no fewer than 3 million for each sample. TCRdb re-called the 5' RACE reads through MiXCR, storing one row per CDR3 protein. This sample yields over 1,500,000 distinct CDR3 sequences, of which around 40% are seen a single time; more than 20% belongs to the top ten. Concerning this clonotype: The antigen remains undetermined.

V gene TRBV6-5 combines with J gene TRBJ1-2, with D possibly TRBD1 on 6 matching bases. The receptor's source is a human donor in good health. What was sequenced was blood. The CDR3 here is CASSYDQGYGRTF. The CDR3 DNA sequence: TGTGCCAGCAGTTACGACCAGGGGTATGGCCGCACCTTC.